Following are 11 T cell receptor beta chains from one sample sequenced in a study of T cells in Graves' hyperthyroidism and ophthalmopathy. The investigators amplified TCR beta CDR3 regions from RNA transcripts. First-round RT-PCR of the TCR CDR3 relied on the HTBI primer set. TCRdb independently ran MiXCR on the multiplex PCR reads; one entry per CDR3 protein. The sample has approximately 400,000 distinct CDR3 sequences, around 15% seen once. Material for sequencing was blood. These receptors were taken from a man over 45 with Graves' ophthalmopathy.

The table lists this clonotype with a count of one. The rearrangement joins TRBV3-1 to TRBJ1-2; 7 bases agree with TRBD1. The V segment lost 1 base and the J segment 7 bases; nucleotides outside the gene matches: 9. Germline loops: CDR1 LGHDT, CDR2 YNNKEL (reference sequence). The CDR3 runs 15 residues. This CDR3 reads CASSQVPQTGAGYTF. The DNA for the CDR3 is TGTGCCAGCAGCCAAGTTCCCCAAACAGGGGCTGGCTACACCTTC.

This clonotype occurred many times. The chain is built from TRBV9 and TRBJ2-7, with 11 bases fitting TRBD2. With 0 bases clipped from V and 3 bases from J, the junction kept 2 bases outside the gene matches. The CDR3 extends over 15 amino acids. Germline V gene data show CDR1 as SGDLS and CDR2 as YYNGEE. Here the CDR3 DNA reads TGTGCCAGCAGCGTAGCCACTAGCGGGAGCTACGAGCAGTACTTC. Translating gives CASSVATSGSYEQYF. Drawing the rest from reference TRBV9 and TRBJ2-7, the complete variable domain is DSGVTQTPKHLITATGQRVTLRCSPRSGDLSVYWYQQSLDQGLQFLIQYYNGEERAKGNILERFSAQQFPDLHSELNLSSLELGDSALYFCASSVATSGSYEQYFGPGTRLTVT.

This clonotype came up many times. The chain couples TRBV20-1 to TRBJ2-7; 13 bases align to TRBD2. The CDR3 is 17 residues long. Germline V gives CDR1 DFQATT, CDR2 SNEGSKA (reference sequence). V shed 0 bases, J shed 0 bases, and the junction held 5 bases outside the gene matches. CDR3 in amino acids: CSARDSLAGGNSYEQYF. The DNA for the CDR3 is TGCAGTGCTAGAGATTCACTAGCGGGAGGGAACTCCTACGAGCAGTACTTC.

This clonotype was detected ten times or more. The V call is TRBV20-1, the J call TRBJ2-1; TRBD2 matches 11 bases. V was clipped by 0 bases and J by 1 base; unmatched bases: 5. This CDR3 is 17 amino acids long. The germline V gene has CDR1 DFQATT and CDR2 SNEGSKA (reference sequence). CDR3 nucleotides: TGCAGTGCTAGAGATCTCCTAGCGGGAGGATCCTACAATGAGCAGTTCTTC. This translates into CSARDLLAGGSYNEQFF.

The chain combines TRBV2 with TRBJ1-5, with D uncertain. There are 13 residues in the CDR3. V lost 6 bases and J 1 base, leaving 7 bases between the germline ends. Germline-derived CDR1 and CDR2 are SNHLY and FYNNEI. The CDR3 reads CASRGDSNQPQHF. DNA for the CDR3: TGTGCCAGCAGAGGAGACAGCAATCAGCCCCAGCATTTT.

This clonotype was seen repeatedly, ten times or more. V usage is TRBV12-3 or TRBV12-4 and J usage is TRBJ2-2; no reliable D call. Trimming took 6 bases from V and 5 from J, leaving 10 bases between them. The CDR3 is 13 residues long. This CDR3 is CASRPIGTGELFF. DNA of the CDR3: TGTGCCAGCAGGCCGATTGGAACCGGGGAGCTGTTTTTT.

In its sample, this clonotype was seen many times. This chain joins TRBV5-1 and TRBJ1-1; D not certain. CDR3 size: 16 residues. Trimming shortened V by 4 bases and J by 0 bases, and 16 bases separated the two germline ends. Germline values: CDR1 SGHRS, CDR2 YFSETQ. The CDR3 nucleotides read TGCGCCAGCAGCCCGACTCCGCAGACAATGAACACTGAAGCTTTCTTT. As protein: CASSPTPQTMNTEAFF.

The V and J genes are TRBV18 and TRBJ2-2; weak D call: TRBD2 (5 bases). CDR1 KGHSH and CDR2 LQKENI come from the germline V gene. This CDR3 has 13 amino acids. Trimming left V 6 bases short and J 7 bases short, with 12 bases between. Written as DNA, the CDR3 is TGTGCCAGCTCCCCGGGATACATCGGGGAGCTGTTTTTT. It encodes CASSPGYIGELFF.

This clonotype was seen only a few times. This CDR3 is CSVAENTEAFF. The CDR3 DNA is TGCAGCGTTGCTGAGAACACTGAAGCTTTCTTT. V gene TRBV29-1 combines with J gene TRBJ1-1; D ambiguous. The CDR3 loop spans 11 amino acids. Germline loops: CDR1 SQVTM, CDR2 ANQGSEA. V lost 4 bases and J lost 1, with 4 bases in between.

This clonotype was found many times. The rearrangement links TRBV5-1 to TRBJ2-3; 14 positions match TRBD2. The trim removed 0 bases at V and 3 bases at J, leaving 3 bases unmatched. This CDR3 spans 17 amino acids. Per the germline V gene, CDR1 is SGHRS and CDR2 is YFSETQ. The CDR3 loop is CASSLGTSGRRTDTQYF. The DNA of the CDR3 is TGCGCCAGCAGCTTGGGGACTAGCGGGAGGAGGACAGATACGCAGTATTTT.

This clonotype was recorded a few times. This chain joins TRBV10-1 and TRBJ2-3, with a tentative D call TRBD1 (5 bases). Germline values: CDR1 WNHNN, CDR2 SYGVQD (reference sequence). There are 14 residues in the CDR3. V was trimmed by 0 bases and J by 8 bases, leaving 12 bases between them. In DNA form, the CDR3 reads TGCGCCAGCAGTGAGTCGACTGCCCAGGGTACGCAGTATTTT. Translation: CASSESTAQGTQYF.